This T cell receptor (beta chain) was identified in a study of Ad26.COV2.S vaccination and SARS-CoV-2 variants. This clone was detected once. The target antigen is unknown. Stated treatment: over 15 received Ad26.COV2.S at low or high dose, single or two shots; about 5 received placebo; per-sample allocation not given. Collection of samples fell on day 63 after the first vaccine or placebo injection. A Boston donor was an adult aged 18-55 years. Trimming removed 5 bases at V and 0 bases at J, with 8 bases between. Germline CDR1 reads SGHAT; CDR2 reads FQNNGV. The CDR3 totals 14 residues. Sequencing was performed with immunoSEQ multiplex PCR; in TCRdb, only in-frame clones are kept and a portion is missing. In the table there are roughly 380,000 clones, more than 75% of which are singletons. Findings and caveats of the study: Among vaccine recipients, spike-specific TCR breadth exceeded that of placebo recipients. Estimates derived from TCR breadth and depth analyses may have underestimated total T cell responses.

The origin of this receptor is a person aged 18-60 years who received the Ad26.COV2.S COVID-19 vaccine or a placebo. The chain uses TRBV11-2 and TRBJ1-3; D not certain. The sample consisted of peripheral blood, taken in a trial of Ad26.COV2.S vaccine versus placebo. In DNA form, the CDR3 reads TGTGCCAGCAGCCCTCATAGCTCTGGAAACACCATATATTTT. Translation: CASSPHSSGNTIYF.